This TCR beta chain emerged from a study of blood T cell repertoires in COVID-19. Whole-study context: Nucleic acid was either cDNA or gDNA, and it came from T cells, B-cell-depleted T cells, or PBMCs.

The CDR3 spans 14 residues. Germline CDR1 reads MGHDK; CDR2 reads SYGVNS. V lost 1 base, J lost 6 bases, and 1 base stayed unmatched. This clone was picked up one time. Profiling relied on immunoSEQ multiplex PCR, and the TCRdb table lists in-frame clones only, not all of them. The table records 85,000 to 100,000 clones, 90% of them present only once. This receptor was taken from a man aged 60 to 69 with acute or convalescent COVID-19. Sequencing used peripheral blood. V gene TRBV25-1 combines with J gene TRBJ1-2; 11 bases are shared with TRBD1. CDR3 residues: CASSELGQGDGYTF. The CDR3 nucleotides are TGTGCCAGCAGTGAATTGGGACAGGGGGATGGCTACACCTTC.